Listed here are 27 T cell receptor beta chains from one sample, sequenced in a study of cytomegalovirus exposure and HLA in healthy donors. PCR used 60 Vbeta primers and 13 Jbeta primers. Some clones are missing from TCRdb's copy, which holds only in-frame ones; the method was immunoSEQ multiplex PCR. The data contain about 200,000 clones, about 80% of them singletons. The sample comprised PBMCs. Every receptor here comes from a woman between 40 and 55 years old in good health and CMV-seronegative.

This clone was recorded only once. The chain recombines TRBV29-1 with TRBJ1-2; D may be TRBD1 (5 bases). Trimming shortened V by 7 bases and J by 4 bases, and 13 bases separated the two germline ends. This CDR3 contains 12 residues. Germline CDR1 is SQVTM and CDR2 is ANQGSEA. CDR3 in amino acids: CSAQEGTYGYTF. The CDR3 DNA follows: TGCAGCGCTCAGGAGGGGACCTATGGCTACACCTTC.

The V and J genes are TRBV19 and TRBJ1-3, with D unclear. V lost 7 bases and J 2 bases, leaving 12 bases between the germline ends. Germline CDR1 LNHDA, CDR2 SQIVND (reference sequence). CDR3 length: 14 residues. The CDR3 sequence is CASKTTKTGNTIYF. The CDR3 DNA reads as TGTGCCAGTAAGACAACCAAGACTGGAAACACCATATATTTT. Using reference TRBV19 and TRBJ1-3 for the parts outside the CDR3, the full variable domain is DGGITQSPKYLFRKEGQNVTLSCEQNLNHDAMYWYRQDPGQGLRLIYYSQIVNDFQKGDIAEGYSVSREKKESFPLTVTSAQKNPTAFYLCASKTTKTGNTIYFGEGSWLTVV.

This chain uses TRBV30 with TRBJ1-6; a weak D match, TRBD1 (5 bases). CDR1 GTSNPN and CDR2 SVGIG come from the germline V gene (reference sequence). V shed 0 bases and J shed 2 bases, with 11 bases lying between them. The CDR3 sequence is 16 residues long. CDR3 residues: CAWSVRGSPYNSPLHF. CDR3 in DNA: TGTGCCTGGAGTGTACGGGGGAGCCCCTATAATTCACCCCTCCACTTT.

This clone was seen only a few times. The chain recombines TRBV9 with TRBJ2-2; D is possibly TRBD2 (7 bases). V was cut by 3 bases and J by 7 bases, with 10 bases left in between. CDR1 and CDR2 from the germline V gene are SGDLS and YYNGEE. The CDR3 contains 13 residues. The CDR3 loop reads CASSEGGGGELFF. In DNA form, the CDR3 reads TGTGCCAGCAGCGAGGGGGGGGGCGGGGAGCTGTTTTTT.

CDR3 nucleotide sequence: TGTGCCTGGACCCGGGGGAGGCCAAGCCTATCCGGCTACACCTTC. As protein: CAWTRGRPSLSGYTF. The chain carries TRBV30 and TRBJ1-2, with a possible D match to TRBD1 (5 bases). The CDR3 has 15 amino acids. V lost 4 bases and J 8 bases, leaving 23 bases between the germline ends. CDR1 and CDR2 (germline): GTSNPN, SVGIG (reference sequence).

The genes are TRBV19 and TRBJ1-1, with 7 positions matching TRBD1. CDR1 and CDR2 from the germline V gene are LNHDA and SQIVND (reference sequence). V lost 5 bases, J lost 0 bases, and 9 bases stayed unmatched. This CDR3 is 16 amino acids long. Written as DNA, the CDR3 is TGTGCCAGTAGTGACAGGGAGTATGGCATGAACACTGAAGCTTTCTTT. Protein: CASSDREYGMNTEAFF.

CDR3 DNA: TGTGCCTGGAGTGAGGGGGCTGTGCCCTACGAGCAGTACGTC. This sequence encodes CAWSEGAVPYEQYV. V is TRBV30 and J is TRBJ2-7, with 7 bases lining up with TRBD1. This CDR3 is 14 amino acids long. V was clipped by 1 base and J by 2 bases; unmatched bases: 5. In germline, CDR1 is GTSNPN, CDR2 SVGIG (reference sequence).

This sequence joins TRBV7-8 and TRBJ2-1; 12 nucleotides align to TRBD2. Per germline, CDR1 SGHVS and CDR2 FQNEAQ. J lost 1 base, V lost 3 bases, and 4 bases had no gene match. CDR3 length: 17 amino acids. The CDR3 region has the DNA TGTGCCAGCAGCTTTCAGACTAGCGGGGGTTCCTACAATGAGCAGTTCTTC. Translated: CASSFQTSGGSYNEQFF.

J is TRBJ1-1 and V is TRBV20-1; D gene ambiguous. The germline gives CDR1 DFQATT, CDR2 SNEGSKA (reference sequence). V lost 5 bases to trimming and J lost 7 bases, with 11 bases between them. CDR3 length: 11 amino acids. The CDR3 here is CSAQRVIEAFF. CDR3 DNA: TGCAGTGCTCAGCGGGTAATTGAAGCTTTCTTT.

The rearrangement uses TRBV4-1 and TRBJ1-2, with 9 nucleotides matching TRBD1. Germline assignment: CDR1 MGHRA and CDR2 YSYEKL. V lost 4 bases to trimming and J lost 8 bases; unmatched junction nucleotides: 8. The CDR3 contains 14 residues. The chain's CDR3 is CASSLSGTGNGYTF. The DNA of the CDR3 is TGCGCCAGCAGCCTCTCCGGGACAGGGAACGGCTACACCTTC.

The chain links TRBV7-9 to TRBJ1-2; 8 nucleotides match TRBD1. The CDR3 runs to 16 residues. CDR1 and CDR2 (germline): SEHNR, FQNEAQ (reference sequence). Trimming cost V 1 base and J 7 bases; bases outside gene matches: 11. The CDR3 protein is CASSLDQSPGGSGYTF. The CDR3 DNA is TGTGCCAGCAGCTTAGATCAATCCCCAGGGGGCAGTGGCTACACCTTC.

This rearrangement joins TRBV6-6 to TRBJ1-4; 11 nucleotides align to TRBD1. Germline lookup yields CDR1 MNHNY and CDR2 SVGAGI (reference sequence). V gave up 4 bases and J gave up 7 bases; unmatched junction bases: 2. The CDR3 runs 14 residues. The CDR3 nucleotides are TGTGCCAGCAGTTCGGACAGGGGGCGTGAAAAACTGTTTTTT. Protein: CASSSDRGREKLFF.

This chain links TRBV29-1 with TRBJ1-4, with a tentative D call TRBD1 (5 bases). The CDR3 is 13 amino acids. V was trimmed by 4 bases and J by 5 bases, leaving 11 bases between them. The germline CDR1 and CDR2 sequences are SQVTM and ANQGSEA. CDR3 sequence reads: CSVGGGKNEKLFF. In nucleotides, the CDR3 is TGCAGCGTTGGCGGGGGAAAGAATGAAAAACTGTTTTTT.

Here the CDR3 DNA reads TGTGCCAGCAGCGTAGAAGGGGGCGCAGGCTACACCTTC. Its translation is CASSVEGGAGYTF. This sequence joins TRBV9 and TRBJ1-2; TRBD1 matches 7 bases. Trimming at V came to 0 bases and at J to 8 bases, leaving 4 bases not matched to a gene. From germline, CDR1 is SGDLS and CDR2 YYNGEE. This CDR3 region has 13 residues.

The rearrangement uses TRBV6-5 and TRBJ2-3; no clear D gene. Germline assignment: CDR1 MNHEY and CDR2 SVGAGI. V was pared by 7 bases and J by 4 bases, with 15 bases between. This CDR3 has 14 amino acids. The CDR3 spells CASTRKVAPDTQYF. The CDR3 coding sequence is TGTGCCAGCACCCGGAAGGTAGCCCCAGATACGCAGTATTTT.

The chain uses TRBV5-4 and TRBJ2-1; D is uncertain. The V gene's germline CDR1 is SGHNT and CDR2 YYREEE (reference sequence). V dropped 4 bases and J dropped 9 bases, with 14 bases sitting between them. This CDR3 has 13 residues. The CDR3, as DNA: TGTGCCAGCAGCGTTGGGCCCGGCTTTGAGCAGTTCTTC. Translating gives CASSVGPGFEQFF.

CDR3 loop: CASSHRGLREGRNTIYF. The CDR3 region has the DNA TGTGCCAGCAGCCACCGGGGACTCCGAGAAGGTCGAAACACCATATATTTT. The chain employs TRBV19 and TRBJ1-3; D is perhaps TRBD1 (5 bases). The CDR3 has 17 amino acids. In germline, CDR1 is LNHDA, CDR2 SQIVND (reference sequence). The germline V and J ends were trimmed by 9 bases and 5 bases, with 26 bases remaining between them.

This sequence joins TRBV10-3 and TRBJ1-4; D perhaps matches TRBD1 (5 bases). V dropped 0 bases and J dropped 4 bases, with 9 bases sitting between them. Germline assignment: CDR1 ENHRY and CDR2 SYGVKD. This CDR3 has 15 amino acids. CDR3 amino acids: CAISESGGFNEKLFF. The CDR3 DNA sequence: TGTGCCATCAGTGAGTCGGGGGGTTTTAATGAAAAACTGTTTTTT.

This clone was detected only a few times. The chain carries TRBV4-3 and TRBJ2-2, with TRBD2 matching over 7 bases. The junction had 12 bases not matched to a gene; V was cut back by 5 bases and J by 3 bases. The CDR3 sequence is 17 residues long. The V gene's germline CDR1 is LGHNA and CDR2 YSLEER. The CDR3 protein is CASSSPGAGAYTGELFF. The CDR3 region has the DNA TGCGCCAGCAGCAGCCCCGGGGCGGGAGCTTACACCGGGGAGCTGTTTTTT.

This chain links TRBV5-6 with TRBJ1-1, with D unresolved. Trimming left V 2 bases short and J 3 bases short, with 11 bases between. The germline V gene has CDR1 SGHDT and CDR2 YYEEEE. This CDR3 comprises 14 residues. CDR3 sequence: CASSFGWKDTEAFF. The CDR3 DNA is TGTGCCAGCAGCTTCGGGTGGAAGGACACTGAAGCTTTCTTT.

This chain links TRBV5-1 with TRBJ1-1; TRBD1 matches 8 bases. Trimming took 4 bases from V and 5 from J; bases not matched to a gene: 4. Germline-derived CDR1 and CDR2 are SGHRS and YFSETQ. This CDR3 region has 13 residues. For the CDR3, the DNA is TGCGCCAGCAGCCCGACAGGGGATACTGAAGCTTTCTTT. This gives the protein CASSPTGDTEAFF.

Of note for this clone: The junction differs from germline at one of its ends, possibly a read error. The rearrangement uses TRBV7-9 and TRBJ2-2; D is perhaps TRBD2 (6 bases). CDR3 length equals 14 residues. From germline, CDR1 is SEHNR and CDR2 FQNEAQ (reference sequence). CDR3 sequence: CASSLVLNTGGLFF. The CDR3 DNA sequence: TGTGCCAGCAGCTTAGTCCTGAACACCGGGGGGCTGTTTTTT.

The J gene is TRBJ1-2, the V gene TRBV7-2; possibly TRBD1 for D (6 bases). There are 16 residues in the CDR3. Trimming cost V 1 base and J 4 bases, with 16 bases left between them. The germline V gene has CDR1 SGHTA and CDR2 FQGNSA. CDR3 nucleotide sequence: TGTGCCAGCAGCTTAGTCGGGGACCCAGGGGCCTATGGCTACACCTTC. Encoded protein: CASSLVGDPGAYGYTF.

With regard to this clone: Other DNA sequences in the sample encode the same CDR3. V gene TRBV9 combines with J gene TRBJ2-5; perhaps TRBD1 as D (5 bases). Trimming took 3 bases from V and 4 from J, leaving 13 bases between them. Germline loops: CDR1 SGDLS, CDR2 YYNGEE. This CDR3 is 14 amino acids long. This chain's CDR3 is CASSAGAGLETQYF. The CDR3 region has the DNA TGTGCCAGCAGCGCTGGGGCAGGGCTAGAGACCCAGTACTTC.

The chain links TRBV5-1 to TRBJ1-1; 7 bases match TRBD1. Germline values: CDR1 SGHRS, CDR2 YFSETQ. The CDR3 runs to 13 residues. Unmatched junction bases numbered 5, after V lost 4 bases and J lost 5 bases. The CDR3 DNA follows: TGCGCCAGCAGCGCAATGACAGGGACTGAAGCTTTCTTT. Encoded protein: CASSAMTGTEAFF.

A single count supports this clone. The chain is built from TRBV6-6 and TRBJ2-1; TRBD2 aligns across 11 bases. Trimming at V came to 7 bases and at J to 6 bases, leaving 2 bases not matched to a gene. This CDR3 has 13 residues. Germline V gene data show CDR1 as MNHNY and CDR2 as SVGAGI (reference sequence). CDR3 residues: CASTLAGGNEQFF. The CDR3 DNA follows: TGTGCCAGCACCCTAGCGGGAGGCAATGAGCAGTTCTTC.

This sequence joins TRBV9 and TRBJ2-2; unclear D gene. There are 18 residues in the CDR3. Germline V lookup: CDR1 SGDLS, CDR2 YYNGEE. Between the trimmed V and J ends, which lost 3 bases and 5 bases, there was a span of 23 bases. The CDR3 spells CASSAEDPGSFITGELFF. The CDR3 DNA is TGTGCCAGCAGCGCCGAGGATCCCGGGTCCTTCATTACCGGGGAGCTGTTTTTT.